This TCR beta chain was identified during a study of cytomegalovirus exposure and HLA in healthy donors. Regarding the study as a whole: Looking again later, the authors saw that most CMV-associated TCR beta chains seemed HLA-restricted. Association with HLA alleles at 0.05 false discovery rate was found for roughly 17,000 TCR beta sequences in a later analysis. The study listed 164 cytomegalovirus-associated TCR beta chains. It was only CMV serostatus that was available as immune exposure information.

This clone was counted once. The antigen remains undetermined. Amplification used 60 Vbeta primers and 13 Jbeta primers. Clones were read by immunoSEQ multiplex PCR, and TCRdb kept only the in-frame ones, dropping some. The sample lists about 140,000 clones, about 76% occurring once. Germline CDR1 and CDR2: MNHEY and SMNVEV (reference sequence). The CDR3 consists of 13 residues. Trimming took off 2 bases at V and 4 bases at J, with 8 bases between the two ends. The chain uses TRBV27 and TRBJ1-1; D gene unclear. Input material: PBMCs. This sequence originates from a male donor in good health and CMV-seronegative. CDR3 protein: CASSLRPGTEAFF. The CDR3 nucleotides read TGTGCCAGCAGTTTAAGGCCGGGCACTGAAGCTTTCTTT.